This T cell receptor (beta chain) is from a study of T cells in Graves' hyperthyroidism and ophthalmopathy. Study overall: Sampling of peripheral blood happened at initial diagnosis, prior to any treatment.

In germline, CDR1 is SGDLS, CDR2 YYNGEE. The V gene end was trimmed by 4 bases and the J gene end by 8 bases; junction bases not matched to a gene: 10. The CDR3 has 15 amino acids. TCR beta CDR3 region amplification was performed from RNA transcripts. The primer set for the first-round RT-PCR of the TCR CDR3 was HTBI. TCRdb used MiXCR to reprocess the multiplex PCR reads, holding one entry per CDR3 protein. The sample comprises under 800,000 distinct CDR3 sequences, about 15% of which are singletons, and roughly 10% rests with the top ten. This clonotype was seen only a few times. The J gene is TRBJ1-2, the V gene TRBV9; 11 nucleotides agree with TRBD1. This clonotype was obtained from a woman in her late teens or twenties with Graves' hyperthyroidism. The source material was blood. The CDR3 here is CASSNPGQGARGYTF. The CDR3 bases are TGTGCCAGCAGCAACCCCGGACAGGGGGCGCGCGGCTACACCTTC.